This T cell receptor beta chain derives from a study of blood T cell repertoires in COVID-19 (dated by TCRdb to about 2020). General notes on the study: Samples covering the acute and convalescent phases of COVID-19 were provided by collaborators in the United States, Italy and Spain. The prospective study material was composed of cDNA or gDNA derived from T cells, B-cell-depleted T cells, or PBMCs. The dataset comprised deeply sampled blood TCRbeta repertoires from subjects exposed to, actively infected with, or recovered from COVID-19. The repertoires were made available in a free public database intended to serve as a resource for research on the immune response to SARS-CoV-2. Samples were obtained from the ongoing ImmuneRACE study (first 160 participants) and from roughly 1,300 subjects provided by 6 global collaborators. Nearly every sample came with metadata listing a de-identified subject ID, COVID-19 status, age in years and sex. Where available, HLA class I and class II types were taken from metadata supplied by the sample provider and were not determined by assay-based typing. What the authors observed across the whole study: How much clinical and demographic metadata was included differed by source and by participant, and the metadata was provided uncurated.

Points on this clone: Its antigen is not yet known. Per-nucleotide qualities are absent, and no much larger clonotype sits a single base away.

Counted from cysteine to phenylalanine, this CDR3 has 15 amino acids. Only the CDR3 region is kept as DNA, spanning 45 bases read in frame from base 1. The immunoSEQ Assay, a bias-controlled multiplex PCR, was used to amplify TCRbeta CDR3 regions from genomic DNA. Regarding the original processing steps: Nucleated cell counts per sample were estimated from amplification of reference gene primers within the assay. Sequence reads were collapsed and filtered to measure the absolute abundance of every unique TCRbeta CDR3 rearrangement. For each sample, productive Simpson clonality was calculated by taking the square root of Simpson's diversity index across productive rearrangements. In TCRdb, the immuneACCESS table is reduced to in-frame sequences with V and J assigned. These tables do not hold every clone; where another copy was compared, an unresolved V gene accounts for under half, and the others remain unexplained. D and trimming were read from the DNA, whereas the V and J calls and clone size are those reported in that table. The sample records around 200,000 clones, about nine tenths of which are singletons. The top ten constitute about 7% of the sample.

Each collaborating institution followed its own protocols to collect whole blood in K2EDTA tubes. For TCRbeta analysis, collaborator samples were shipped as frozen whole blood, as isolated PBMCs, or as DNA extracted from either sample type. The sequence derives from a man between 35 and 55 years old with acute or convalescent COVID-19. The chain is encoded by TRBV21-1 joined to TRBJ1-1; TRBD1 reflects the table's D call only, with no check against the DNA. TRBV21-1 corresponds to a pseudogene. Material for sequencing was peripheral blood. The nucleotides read TGTGCCAGCAGCTCGACCATAGACAAGAACACTGAAGCTTTCTTT. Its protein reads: CASSSTIDKNTEAFF.